Below are 29 T cell receptor beta chains sequenced from a single sample in a study of CD8 T cells in Susac syndrome. Reverse transcription of 0.5 to 1 ug RNA was carried out with random hexamers. Each CDR3 protein gets one entry after TCRdb re-called the immunoSEQ multiplex PCR reads with MiXCR. The table lists about 240,000 distinct CDR3 sequences, around 96% of them singletons. The sequencing sample was made of CD4+ T cells from PBMCs. The receptor source for this set is a human donor with Susac syndrome.

This rearrangement joins TRBV6-1 to TRBJ2-7, with 7 bases fitting TRBD2. The V and J ends lost 4 bases and 2 bases, in that order; junction bases with no gene match: 5. CDR3 size: 14 residues. Germline values: CDR1 MNHNS, CDR2 SASEGT. The CDR3 coding sequence is TGTGCCAGCAGTGTTTCTAGCGGCCCCTACGAGCAGTACTTC. This encodes CASSVSSGPYEQYF.

The rearrangement links TRBV2 to TRBJ2-3; D call uncertain. The V gene lost 1 base and the J gene lost 13 bases, with 6 bases spanning the gap. This CDR3 contains 10 residues. Germline V gene lookup returns CDR1 SNHLY and CDR2 FYNNEI. The CDR3 DNA is TGTGCCAGCAGTGAAGGGTATAAGTATTTT. Protein product: CASSEGYKYF.

The V gene is TRBV29-1, the J gene TRBJ1-4; TRBD1 aligns across 9 bases. CDR1 is SQVTM and CDR2 is ANQGSEA in the germline V gene. With 7 bases clipped from V and 6 bases from J, the junction kept 6 bases outside the gene matches. This CDR3 has 13 amino acids. The CDR3 DNA follows: TGCAGCGGAAAACAGGGGGCTGATGAAAAACTGTTTTTT. Its translation: CSGKQGADEKLFF.

J is TRBJ2-7 and V is TRBV7-9, with D perhaps matching TRBD1 (5 bases). The CDR3 consists of 14 residues. V lost 3 bases and J lost 2, with 11 bases in between. Germline V gene data show CDR1 as SEHNR and CDR2 as FQNEAQ (reference sequence). The CDR3 DNA is TGTGCCAGCAGCTTTACAGGACGGGCCTACGAGCAGTACTTC. Translated, it gives CASSFTGRAYEQYF.

V usage is TRBV9 and J usage is TRBJ2-1; TRBD2 matches 8 bases. V shed 4 bases, J shed 4 bases, and the junction held 7 bases outside the gene matches. The CDR3 has 15 residues. The germline V gene encodes CDR1 SGDLS and CDR2 YYNGEE. The CDR3 loop is CASSTGSGGYNEQFF. The CDR3 nucleotides are TGTGCCAGCAGCACAGGGAGCGGGGGATACAATGAGCAGTTCTTC.

This clonotype came up once. The chain joins TRBV20-1 to TRBJ2-7; D is possibly TRBD1 (5 bases). Germline V gene sequence: CDR1 DFQATT, CDR2 SNEGSKA (reference sequence). The CDR3 totals 13 residues. V was clipped by 4 bases and J by 0 bases, with 10 bases between them. This chain's CDR3 is CSATGRSSYEQYF. CDR3 bases: TGCAGTGCTACAGGGCGATCCTCCTACGAGCAGTACTTC.

The CDR3 DNA reads TGTGCTAGGACTAGCGGGAGGGCGAGAGACAATGAGCAGTTCTTC. Translation gives CARTSGRARDNEQFF. The chain links TRBV30 to TRBJ2-1, with TRBD2 matching 15 bases. CDR1 and CDR2 (germline): GTSNPN, SVGIG (reference sequence). CDR3 length: 15 residues.

The genes are TRBV6-2 or TRBV6-3 and TRBJ2-1, with 11 positions matching TRBD2. The CDR3 spans 17 residues. The V and J ends lost 1 base and 6 bases, in that order; junction bases with no gene match: 8. CDR1 is MNHEY, CDR2 SVGEGT, per germline. The CDR3 here is CASSYFPTSGKANEQFF. In DNA form, the CDR3 reads TGTGCCAGCAGTTACTTCCCGACTAGCGGGAAGGCCAATGAGCAGTTCTTC.

The chain recombines TRBV18 with TRBJ2-5, with 8 bases that match TRBD1. The CDR3 has 13 amino acids. Trimming took 6 bases from V and 4 from J; bases not matched to a gene: 4. Germline CDR1 reads KGHSH; CDR2 reads LQKENI. The CDR3 DNA is TGTGCCAGCTCCCCAGGGACAGGAGAGACCCAGTACTTC. This gives the protein CASSPGTGETQYF.

The chain carries TRBV30 and TRBJ1-2; D is undetermined. There are 14 residues in the CDR3. V was shortened by 2 bases and J by 4 bases, with 14 bases between the two germline ends. Germline assignment: CDR1 GTSNPN and CDR2 SVGIG (reference sequence). CDR3 sequence (DNA): TGTGCCTGGAGTCGTGGCTCGGGCAGCTATGGCTACACCTTC. It is translated as CAWSRGSGSYGYTF.

The V and J genes are TRBV12-3 or TRBV12-4 and TRBJ2-4; 11 nucleotides agree with TRBD2. J lost 9 bases, V lost 6 bases, and 13 bases had no gene match. The CDR3 spans 16 residues. The CDR3 loop reads CASSVSGRASSGIQYF. The CDR3 region has the DNA TGTGCCAGCAGCGTTAGCGGGAGGGCCTCAAGTGGCATTCAGTACTTC.

This chain joins TRBV30 and TRBJ2-5; D remains ambiguous. V was cut by 3 bases and J by 5 bases, with 16 bases left in between. The CDR3 is 14 residues long. Germline-derived CDR1 and CDR2 are GTSNPN and SVGIG (reference sequence). CDR3 bases: TGTGCCTGGAGGGGCGATCAGCCCCGTGAGACCCAGTACTTC. The encoded protein is CAWRGDQPRETQYF.

The V gene is TRBV29-1, the J gene TRBJ2-3; 9 bases are shared with TRBD1. CDR1 is SQVTM and CDR2 is ANQGSEA in the germline V gene. The V segment lost 7 bases and the J segment 6 bases; nucleotides outside the gene matches: 11. This CDR3 spans 14 amino acids. The CDR3 DNA follows: TGCAGCGCCCCGGGACAGGGTGTGTCGGATACGCAGTATTTT. Amino acid sequence: CSAPGQGVSDTQYF.

The V call is TRBV9, the J call TRBJ2-2; D is ambiguous. CDR3 length: 15 residues. Germline CDR1 SGDLS, CDR2 YYNGEE. V lost 0 bases, J lost 3 bases, and 9 bases lay in between. The CDR3 here is CASSVEWGYTGELFF. The CDR3, as DNA: TGTGCCAGCAGCGTAGAGTGGGGATACACCGGGGAGCTGTTTTTT.

The chain combines TRBV25-1 with TRBJ2-7; D remains ambiguous. The CDR3 runs 13 residues. The V end lost 4 bases, the J end lost 2 bases, and 9 bases lay between the germline ends. Germline V CDR1 and CDR2: MGHDK, SYGVNS. The CDR3 nucleotides are TGTGCCAGCAGTGGGTGGGCGGCCTACGAGCAGTACTTC. Translating gives CASSGWAAYEQYF.

V usage is TRBV25-1 and J usage is TRBJ2-5; D could derive from TRBD1 or TRBD2 (5 bases each). Trimming took 5 bases from V and 5 from J, leaving 15 bases between them. The CDR3 totals 14 residues. Per the germline V gene, CDR1 is MGHDK and CDR2 is SYGVNS. The CDR3 region is CASSRGGPDETQYF. Written as DNA, the CDR3 is TGTGCCAGCAGTCGTGGGGGACCTGACGAGACCCAGTACTTC.

The V and J genes are TRBV6-2 or TRBV6-3 and TRBJ1-2; weak D call: TRBD1 (5 bases). The CDR3 is made up of 14 amino acids. Trimming left V 4 bases short and J 4 bases short, with 13 bases between. Germline-derived CDR1 and CDR2 are MNHEY and SVGEGT. The CDR3 DNA follows: TGTGCCAGCAGTTTAGACGGCGGGGCCTATGGCTACACCTTC. Its translation: CASSLDGGAYGYTF.

The V call is TRBV9, the J call TRBJ2-5, with 13 positions matching TRBD2. Germline V CDR1 and CDR2: SGDLS, YYNGEE. The CDR3 covers 16 residues. V was pared by 1 base and J by 5 bases, with 5 bases of the junction left unmatched. CDR3 sequence: CASSVTSGRAPETQYF. The DNA of the CDR3 is TGTGCCAGCAGCGTAACTAGCGGGAGGGCCCCGGAGACCCAGTACTTC.

V is TRBV7-3 and J is TRBJ2-5, with D perhaps matching TRBD2 (5 bases). The CDR3 spans 19 residues. Germline V lookup: CDR1 SGHTA, CDR2 FQGTGA. V dropped 1 base and J dropped 2 bases, with 23 bases sitting between them. The CDR3 spells CASSLSPTLERSKQETQYF. In DNA, the CDR3 is TGTGCCAGCAGCTTAAGCCCCACTTTGGAGCGGAGTAAACAAGAGACCCAGTACTTC.

The chain couples TRBV3-1 to TRBJ2-7; no firm D call. The CDR3 is 15 residues long. The germline CDR1 and CDR2 sequences are LGHDT and YNNKEL (reference sequence). The V gene lost 4 bases and the J gene lost 3 bases, with 16 bases spanning the gap. The CDR3 loop is CASSPRPSPLYEQYF. The DNA for the CDR3 is TGTGCCAGCAGCCCCCGCCCCTCCCCACTCTACGAGCAGTACTTC.

The rearrangement joins TRBV28 to TRBJ1-2; D is uncertain. Germline CDR1 is MDHEN and CDR2 is SYDVKM. V shed 3 bases and J shed 5 bases, with 10 bases lying between them. The CDR3 sequence is 13 residues long. The CDR3, as DNA: TGTGCCAGCAGTTTGGCCAGCGAGTATGGCTACACCTTC. Translation gives CASSLASEYGYTF.

The chain links TRBV30 to TRBJ2-7; the D gene is possibly TRBD1 (6 bases). The CDR3 has 13 residues. V lost 4 bases and J 4 bases, leaving 14 bases between the germline ends. Germline V gene lookup returns CDR1 GTSNPN and CDR2 SVGIG (reference sequence). CDR3 DNA: TGTGCCTGGATGACTCAGGGGCGGTACGAGCAGTACTTC. This sequence encodes CAWMTQGRYEQYF.

The chain joins TRBV20-1 to TRBJ1-1; unclear D gene. Deletions cut 3 bases from V and 2 bases from J, with 7 bases between. The CDR3 extends over 12 amino acids. The germline V gene encodes CDR1 DFQATT and CDR2 SNEGSKA (reference sequence). The CDR3 nucleotides read TGCAGTGCTAGCCCCCGCAACACTGAAGCTTTCTTT. Its protein product is CSASPRNTEAFF.

This chain connects TRBV12-3 or TRBV12-4 to TRBJ2-3; possibly TRBD2 for D (5 bases). The CDR3 is 15 amino acids. V was trimmed by 7 bases and J by 2 bases, leaving 16 bases between them. CDR3 nucleotides: TGTGCCAGCACCGCCGAGGGAGCGTACACAGATACGCAGTATTTT. Translation gives CASTAEGAYTDTQYF.

CDR3 in DNA: TGTGCCAGCAGTTACTCGAAAGGTCTCCGTCAGCCCCAGCATTTT. Protein product: CASSYSKGLRQPQHF. The V and J genes are TRBV6-5 and TRBJ1-5; D remains ambiguous. CDR3 length equals 15 residues. Per germline, CDR1 MNHEY and CDR2 SVGAGI. Trimming took 0 bases from V and 6 from J, leaving 12 bases between them.

This chain links TRBV6-5 with TRBJ2-7, with a possible D match to TRBD1 (6 bases). V was pared by 6 bases and J by 3 bases, with 15 bases between. Germline lookup yields CDR1 MNHEY and CDR2 SVGAGI. This CDR3 region has 14 residues. The CDR3 bases are TGTGCCAGCAGCGTTTCAGGGGCCAGCTACGAGCAGTACTTC. It codes for CASSVSGASYEQYF.

This clonotype was picked up one time. The J gene is TRBJ2-7, the V gene TRBV3-1; D might be TRBD2 (6 bases). The CDR3 length is 15 residues. Trimming shortened V by 4 bases and J by 7 bases, and 20 bases separated the two germline ends. Germline V gene data show CDR1 as LGHDT and CDR2 as YNNKEL (reference sequence). The CDR3 loop is CASSPAGGNSDEQYF. The CDR3 DNA reads TGTGCCAGCAGCCCCGCCGGAGGGAATTCGGATGAGCAGTACTTC.

The chain uses TRBV24-1 and TRBJ1-2, with D unclear. V lost 5 bases and J lost 6, with 9 bases in between. This CDR3 comprises 12 residues. Germline V gene lookup returns CDR1 KGHDR and CDR2 SFDVKD. The CDR3 region has the DNA TGTGCCACCAGTGGAGGCAGCCATGGCTACACCTTC. Translated, it gives CATSGGSHGYTF.

This clonotype was seen just once. The genes are TRBV7-9 and TRBJ2-5; perhaps TRBD2 as D (5 bases). V was trimmed by 2 bases and J by 3 bases, leaving 10 bases between them. The CDR3 totals 14 residues. Germline CDR1 is SEHNR and CDR2 is FQNEAQ (reference sequence). In nucleotides, the CDR3 is TGTGCCAGCAGCTTACTAGCAAGAGAAGAGACCCAGTACTTC. This encodes CASSLLAREETQYF.